This T cell receptor beta chain was identified during a study of blood T cell repertoires in COVID-19. The method was immunoSEQ multiplex PCR; TCRdb's version includes in-frame clones alone and lacks a portion of them. Here the sample spans roughly 100,000 clones, approximately 87% being singletons. CDR3 size: 14 residues. CDR1 is GTSNPN and CDR2 is SVGIG in the germline V gene (reference sequence). V gave up 7 bases and J gave up 4 bases, with 17 bases separating them. V and J are TRBV30 and TRBJ1-5; D is possibly TRBD1 (6 bases). The TCR sequence derives from a man in his fifties with acute or convalescent COVID-19. The material sequenced was peripheral blood. The CDR3, as DNA: TGTGCCTACGCTACGGGACAACATAATCAGCCCCAGCATTTT. This gives the protein CAYATGQHNQPQHF.